This is a list of T cell receptor beta chains from one sample in a study of cytomegalovirus exposure and HLA in healthy donors. Clones were read by immunoSEQ multiplex PCR, and TCRdb kept only the in-frame ones, dropping some. The table has roughly 120,000 clones, about 84% seen once. Sequenced sample: PBMCs. These receptors were obtained from a man aged 18-30 years in good health and CMV-seronegative. Both conserved end residues are part of each CDR3. The D gene is left open where the match is weak. Only part of the rows carry a size: once, few, many, or a class if the clone is expanded.

abundance	d_gene	v_gene	j_gene	CDR3nt	CDR3aa
NA	NA	TRBV7-9	TRBJ1-1	TGTGCCAGCAGCTCCCGGGGGGGGGTGGGCACTGAAGCTTTCTTT	CASSSRGGVGTEAFF
few	NA	TRBV7-9	TRBJ1-4	TGTGCCAGCAGCTCCACGGGTGCAACTAATGAAAAACTGTTTTTT	CASSSTGATNEKLFF
NA	NA	TRBV7-2	TRBJ2-5	TGTGCCAGCAGTCCGGAGGGGGAGACCCAGTACTTC	CASSPEGETQYF
once	TRBD2	TRBV7-8	TRBJ2-5	TGTGCCAGCAGCTTAGTGGGGGGGACGGTCCAAGAGACCCAGTACTTC	CASSLVGGTVQETQYF
NA	TRBD2	TRBV30	TRBJ2-1	TGTGCCTGGAATAGCGGGAGCGGCAATGAGCAGTTCTTC	CAWNSGSGNEQFF
NA	TRBD2	TRBV6-1	TRBJ2-1	TGTGCCAGCGGGGTGGCGGGGGGGGTGATGAATGAGCAGTTCTTC	CASGVAGGVMNEQFF
NA	NA	TRBV29-1	TRBJ1-2	TGCAGCGTTGCCGAGATCTATGGCTACACCTTC	CSVAEIYGYTF
NA	NA	TRBV30	TRBJ2-7	TGTGCCTGGAGTGTTGGAGTAGGCCGGTTGGACGAGCAGTACTTC	CAWSVGVGRLDEQYF
NA	NA	TRBV9	TRBJ2-5	TGTGCCAGCAGCCGCCGCGTGGGGGGCCAAGAGACCCAGTACTTC	CASSRRVGGQETQYF
once	NA	TRBV4-2	TRBJ1-1	TGTGCCAGCAGCCTCCGGCCCCCGACAGCGATGAACACTGAAGCTTTCTTT	CASSLRPPTAMNTEAFF
NA	TRBD1	TRBV29-1	TRBJ1-6	TGCAGCGTCGGGACAGGGTCGGGCCTCCACTTT	CSVGTGSGLHF
NA	NA	TRBV7-2	TRBJ1-1	TGTGCCAGCAGCCATGAGCTCGTTTTAGGACAGAACACTGAAGCTTTCTTT	CASSHELVLGQNTEAFF
NA	NA	TRBV6-5	TRBJ2-1	TGTGCCAGCAGTTACTCATCCGGGAGCTCCTACAATGAGCAGTTCTTC	CASSYSSGSSYNEQFF
few	NA	TRBV6-1	TRBJ1-5	TGTGCCAGCAGTGAAGCAAGGCGGGGGCCGGGCAATCAGCCCCAGCATTTT	CASSEARRGPGNQPQHF
NA	TRBD1	TRBV5-1	TRBJ2-2	TGCGCCAGCAGCGCCGGGACAGGGATCACCGGGGAGCTGTTTTTT	CASSAGTGITGELFF
NA	TRBD1	TRBV11-2	TRBJ1-4	TGTGCCAGCAGCCTCGACAGGGCGGCAACTAATGAAAAACTGTTTTTT	CASSLDRAATNEKLFF
once	TRBD2	TRBV5-1	TRBJ2-5	TGCGCCAGCAGCTTGATGGCGGGAGGGCCCTCCAAAGAGACCCAGTACTTC	CASSLMAGGPSKETQYF
NA	TRBD2	TRBV5-4	TRBJ2-2	TGTGCCAGCAAGCCAGGGCGGGGGACCGGGGAGCTGTTTTTT	CASKPGRGTGELFF
NA	TRBD1	TRBV4-2	TRBJ1-1	TGTGCCAGCAGCCCGACAGGGGGCGCTGAAGCTTTCTTT	CASSPTGGAEAFF
NA	NA	TRBV19	TRBJ1-1	TGTGCCAGTAGTATAGATCTAACAGGGCCGAACACTGAAGCTTTCTTT	CASSIDLTGPNTEAFF
NA	NA	TRBV30	TRBJ1-2	TGTGCCTGGTCGACCAGGGAAGGCTACACCTTC	CAWSTREGYTF
NA	NA	TRBV11-3	TRBJ2-1	TGTGCCAGCAGCTTATCCGAGGAGCAGTTCTTC	CASSLSEEQFF
NA	TRBD1	TRBV5-1	TRBJ1-1	TGCGCCAGCAGCCCCGGGACAGGGCAGGTAGATGAAGCTTTCTTT	CASSPGTGQVDEAFF
NA	NA	TRBV12-5	TRBJ2-1	TGTGCTAGTGGCCGCTCTAGCGTAACCTACAATGAGCAGTTCTTC	CASGRSSVTYNEQFF
NA	NA	TRBV19	TRBJ2-7	TGTGCCAGTAGTATAAAGAGGGACTCCTACGAGCAGTACTTC	CASSIKRDSYEQYF
NA	NA	TRBV29-1	TRBJ1-1	TGCAGCGTTGATGGGGGGAGCTTCTCGGAAGCTTTCTTT	CSVDGGSFSEAFF
NA	NA	TRBV6-5	TRBJ1-3	TGTGCCAGCAGGGAACTACTGTCTGGAAACACCATATATTTT	CASRELLSGNTIYF
NA	NA	TRBV4-1	TRBJ1-2	TGCGCCAGCAGCTTCCACCAACAGGGCCTAAGCTATGGCTACACCTTC	CASSFHQQGLSYGYTF
NA	NA	TRBV25-1	TRBJ2-3	TGTGCCAGCAGTGAATATGGCCTAGCAGGAGATACGCAGTATTTT	CASSEYGLAGDTQYF
once	NA	TRBV9	TRBJ1-1	TGTGCCAGCAGCGTAGGGGGCCCGAACACTGAAGCTTTCTTT	CASSVGGPNTEAFF
once	NA	TRBV6-1	TRBJ1-2	TGTGCCAGCAGTGCCACAGTAGTAGCTAACTATGGCTACACCTTC	CASSATVVANYGYTF
NA	TRBD2	TRBV5-4	TRBJ2-1	TGTGCCAGCAGCGAATCTAGCGGGAGCTTAGAGCAGTTCTTC	CASSESSGSLEQFF